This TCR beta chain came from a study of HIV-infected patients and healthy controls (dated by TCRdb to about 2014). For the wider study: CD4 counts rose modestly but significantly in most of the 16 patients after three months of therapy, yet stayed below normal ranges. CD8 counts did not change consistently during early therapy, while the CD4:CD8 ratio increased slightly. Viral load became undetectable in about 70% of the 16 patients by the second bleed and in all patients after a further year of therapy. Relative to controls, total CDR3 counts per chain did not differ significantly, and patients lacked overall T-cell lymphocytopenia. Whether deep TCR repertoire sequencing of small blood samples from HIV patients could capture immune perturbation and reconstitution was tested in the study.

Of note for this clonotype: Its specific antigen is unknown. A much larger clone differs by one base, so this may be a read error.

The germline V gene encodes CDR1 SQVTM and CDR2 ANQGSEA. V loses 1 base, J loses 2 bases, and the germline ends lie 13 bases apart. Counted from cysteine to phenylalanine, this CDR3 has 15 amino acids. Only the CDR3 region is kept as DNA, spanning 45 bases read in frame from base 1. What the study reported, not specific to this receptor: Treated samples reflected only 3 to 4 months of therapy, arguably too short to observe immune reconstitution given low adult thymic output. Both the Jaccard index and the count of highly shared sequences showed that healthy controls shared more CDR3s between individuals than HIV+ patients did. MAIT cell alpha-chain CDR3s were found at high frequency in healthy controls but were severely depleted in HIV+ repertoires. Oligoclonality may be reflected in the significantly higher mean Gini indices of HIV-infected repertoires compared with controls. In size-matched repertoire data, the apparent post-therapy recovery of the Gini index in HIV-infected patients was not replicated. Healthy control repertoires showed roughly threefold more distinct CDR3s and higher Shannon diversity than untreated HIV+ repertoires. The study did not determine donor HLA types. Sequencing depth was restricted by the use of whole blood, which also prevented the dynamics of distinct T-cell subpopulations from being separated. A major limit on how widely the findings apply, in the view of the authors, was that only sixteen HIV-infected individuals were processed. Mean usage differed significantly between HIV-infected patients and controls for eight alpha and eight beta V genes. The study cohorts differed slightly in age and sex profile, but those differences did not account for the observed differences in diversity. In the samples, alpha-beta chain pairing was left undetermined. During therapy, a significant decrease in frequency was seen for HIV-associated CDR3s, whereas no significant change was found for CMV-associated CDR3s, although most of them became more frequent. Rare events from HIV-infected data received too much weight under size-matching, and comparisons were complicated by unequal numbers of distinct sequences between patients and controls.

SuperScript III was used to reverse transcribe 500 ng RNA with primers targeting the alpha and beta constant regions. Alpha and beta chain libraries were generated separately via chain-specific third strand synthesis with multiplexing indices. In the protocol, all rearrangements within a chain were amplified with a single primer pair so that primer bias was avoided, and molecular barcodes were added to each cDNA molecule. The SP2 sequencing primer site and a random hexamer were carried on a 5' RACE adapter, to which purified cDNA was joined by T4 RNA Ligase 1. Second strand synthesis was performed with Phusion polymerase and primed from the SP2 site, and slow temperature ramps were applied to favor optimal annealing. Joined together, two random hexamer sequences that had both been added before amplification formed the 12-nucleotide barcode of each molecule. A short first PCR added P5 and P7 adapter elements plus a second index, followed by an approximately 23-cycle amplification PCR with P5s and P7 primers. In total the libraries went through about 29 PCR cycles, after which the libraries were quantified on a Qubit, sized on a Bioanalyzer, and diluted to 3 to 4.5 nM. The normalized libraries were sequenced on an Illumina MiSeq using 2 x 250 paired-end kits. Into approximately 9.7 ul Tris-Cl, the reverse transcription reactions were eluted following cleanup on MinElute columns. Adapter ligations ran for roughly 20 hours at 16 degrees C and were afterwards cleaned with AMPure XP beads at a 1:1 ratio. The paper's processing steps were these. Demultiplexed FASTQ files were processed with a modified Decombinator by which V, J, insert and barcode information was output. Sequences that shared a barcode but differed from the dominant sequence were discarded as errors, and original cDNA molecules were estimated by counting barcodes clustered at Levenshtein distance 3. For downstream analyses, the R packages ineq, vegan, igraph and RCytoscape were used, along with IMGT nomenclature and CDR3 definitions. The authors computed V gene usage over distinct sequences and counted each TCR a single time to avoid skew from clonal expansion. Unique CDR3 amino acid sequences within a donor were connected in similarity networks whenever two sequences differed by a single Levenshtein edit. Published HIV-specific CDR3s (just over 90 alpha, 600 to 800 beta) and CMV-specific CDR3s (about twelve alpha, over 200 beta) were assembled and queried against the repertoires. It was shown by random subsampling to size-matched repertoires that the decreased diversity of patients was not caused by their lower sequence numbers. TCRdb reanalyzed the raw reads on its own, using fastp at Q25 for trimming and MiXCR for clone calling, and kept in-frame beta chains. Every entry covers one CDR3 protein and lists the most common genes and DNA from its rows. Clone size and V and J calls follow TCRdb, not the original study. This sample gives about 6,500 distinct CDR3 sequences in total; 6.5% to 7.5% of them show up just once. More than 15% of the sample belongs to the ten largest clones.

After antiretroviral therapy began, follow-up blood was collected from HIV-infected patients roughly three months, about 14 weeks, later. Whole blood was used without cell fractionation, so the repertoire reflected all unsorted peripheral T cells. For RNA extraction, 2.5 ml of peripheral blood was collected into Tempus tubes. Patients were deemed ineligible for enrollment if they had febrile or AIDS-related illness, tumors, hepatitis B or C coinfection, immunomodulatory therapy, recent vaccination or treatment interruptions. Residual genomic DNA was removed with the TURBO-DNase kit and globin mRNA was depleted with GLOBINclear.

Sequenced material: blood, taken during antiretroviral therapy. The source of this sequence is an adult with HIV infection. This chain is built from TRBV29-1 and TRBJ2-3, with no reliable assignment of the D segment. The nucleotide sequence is TGCAGCGTTGAAGCTCGGAACCATACCACAGATACGCAGTATTTT. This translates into CSVEARNHTTDTQYF.